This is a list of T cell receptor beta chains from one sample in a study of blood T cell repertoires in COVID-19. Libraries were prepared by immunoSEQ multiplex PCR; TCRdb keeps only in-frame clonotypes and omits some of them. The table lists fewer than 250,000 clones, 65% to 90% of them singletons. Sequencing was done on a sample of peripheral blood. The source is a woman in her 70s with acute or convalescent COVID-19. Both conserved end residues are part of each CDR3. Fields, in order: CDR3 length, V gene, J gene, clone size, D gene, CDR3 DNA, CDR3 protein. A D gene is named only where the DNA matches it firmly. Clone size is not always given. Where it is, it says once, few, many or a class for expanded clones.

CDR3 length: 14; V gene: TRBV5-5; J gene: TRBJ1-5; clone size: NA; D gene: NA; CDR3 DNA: TGTGCCAGCAGCTTCGCAGGACTTGGTCAGCCCCAGCATTTT; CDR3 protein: CASSFAGLGQPQHF
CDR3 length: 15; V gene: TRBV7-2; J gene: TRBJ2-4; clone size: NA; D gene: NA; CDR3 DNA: TGTGCCAGCAGCTTAGATACCCAAGGCGGAAACATTCAGTACTTC; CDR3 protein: CASSLDTQGGNIQYF
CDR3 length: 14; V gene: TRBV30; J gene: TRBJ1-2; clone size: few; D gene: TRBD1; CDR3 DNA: TGTGCCTGGAGTTCACCCCAGGGGGCCTATGGCTACACCTTC; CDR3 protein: CAWSSPQGAYGYTF
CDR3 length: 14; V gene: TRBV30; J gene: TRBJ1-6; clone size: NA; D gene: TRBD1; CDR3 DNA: TGTGCCTGTGCCCCCGGGACAGGGCATTCACCCCTCCACTTT; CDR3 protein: CACAPGTGHSPLHF
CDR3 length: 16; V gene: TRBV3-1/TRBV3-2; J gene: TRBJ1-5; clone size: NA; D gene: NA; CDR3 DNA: TGTGCCAGCAGCCAAGACGGTGGGGGCAACAATCAGCCCCAGCATTTT; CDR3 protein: CASSQDGGGNNQPQHF
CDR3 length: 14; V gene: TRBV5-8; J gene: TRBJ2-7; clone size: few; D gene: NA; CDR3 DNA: TGTGCCAGCAGAACCGGGAATTCTTACTACGAGCAGTACTTC; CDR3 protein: CASRTGNSYYEQYF
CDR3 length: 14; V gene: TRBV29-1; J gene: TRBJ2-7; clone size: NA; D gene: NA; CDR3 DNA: TGCAGCGTTGCTCTGGCCCCCGGGGGCTACGAGCAGTACTTC; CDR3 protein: CSVALAPGGYEQYF
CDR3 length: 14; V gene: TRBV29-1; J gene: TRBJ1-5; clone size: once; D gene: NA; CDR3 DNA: TGCAGCGTTGGGCTCGGACAGACAAATCAGCCCCAGCATTTT; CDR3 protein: CSVGLGQTNQPQHF
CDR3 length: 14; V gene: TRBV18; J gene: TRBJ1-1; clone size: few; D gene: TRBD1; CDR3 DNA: TGTGCCAGCTCACTATCAACAGGGGGCACTGAAGCTTTCTTT; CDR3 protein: CASSLSTGGTEAFF
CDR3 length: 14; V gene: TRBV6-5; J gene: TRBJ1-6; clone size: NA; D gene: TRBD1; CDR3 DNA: TGTGCCAGCAGTTTTCGGGACAGGGCTTCACCCCTCCACTTT; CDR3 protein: CASSFRDRASPLHF
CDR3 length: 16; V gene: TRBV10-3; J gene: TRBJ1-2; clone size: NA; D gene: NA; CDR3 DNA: TGTGCCATCAGTTTCGGGGGGGTGAGTTCTAACTATGGCTACACCTTC; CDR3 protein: CAISFGGVSSNYGYTF
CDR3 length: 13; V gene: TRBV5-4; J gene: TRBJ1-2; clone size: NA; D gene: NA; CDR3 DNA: TGTGCCAGCAGCTTGGACGGTAACTATGGCTACACCTTC; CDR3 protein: CASSLDGNYGYTF
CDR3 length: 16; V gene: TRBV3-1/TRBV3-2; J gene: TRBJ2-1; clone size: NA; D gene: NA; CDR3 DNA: TGTGCCAGCAGCCTTTCGGGGCAGGGGTATAGCAATGAGCAGTTCTTC; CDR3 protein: CASSLSGQGYSNEQFF
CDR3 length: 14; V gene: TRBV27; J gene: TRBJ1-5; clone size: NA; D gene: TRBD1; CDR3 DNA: TGTGCCAGCAGTTGGACAGGGGGCAAACAGCCCCAGCATTTT; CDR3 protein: CASSWTGGKQPQHF
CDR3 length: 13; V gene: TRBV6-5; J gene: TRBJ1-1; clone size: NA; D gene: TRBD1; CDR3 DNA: TGTGCCAGCACAAGGGACAGGGCCGATGAAGCTTTCTTT; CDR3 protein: CASTRDRADEAFF
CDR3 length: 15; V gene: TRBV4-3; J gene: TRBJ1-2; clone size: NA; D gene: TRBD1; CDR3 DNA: TGCGCCAGCAGCCCGACTGACAGGGGGCGGATTGGCTACACCTTC; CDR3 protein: CASSPTDRGRIGYTF
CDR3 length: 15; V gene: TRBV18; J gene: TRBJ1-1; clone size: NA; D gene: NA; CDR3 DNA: TGTGCCAGCTCACCCACCTCCGTTGAGGGCACTGAAGCTTTCTTT; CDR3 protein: CASSPTSVEGTEAFF
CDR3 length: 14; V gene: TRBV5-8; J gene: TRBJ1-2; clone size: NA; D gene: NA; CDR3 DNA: TGTGCCAGCAGCTTGCGCAGGGACTTCCATGGCTACACCTTC; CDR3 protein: CASSLRRDFHGYTF